The rows below give T cell receptor beta chains drawn from one sample of a study of blood T cell repertoires in COVID-19. Repertoires were generated with immunoSEQ multiplex PCR, while TCRdb's copy carries only in-frame clones and drops some. The table lists about 250,000 clones, more than 65% of them singletons, with about 4.4% in the top ten. The sequencing input was peripheral blood. The receptors derive from a man aged 50 to 60 with active or convalescent COVID-19. Both conserved end residues are part of each CDR3. D genes are given only for firm matches. The size field is filled for only some rows; it gives once, few, many or a size class.

d_call: TRBD1
clone_size: many
v_call: TRBV6-2/TRBV6-3
j_call: TRBJ1-5
cdr3_aa: CASSYLGPRGLDQPQHF
cdr3_nt: TGTGCCAGCAGTTACCTCGGACCCAGGGGGCTTGATCAGCCCCAGCATTTT

d_call: -
clone_size: -
v_call: TRBV28
j_call: TRBJ1-2
cdr3_aa: CASTTILANYGYTF
cdr3_nt: TGTGCCAGCACCACCATTCTAGCTAACTATGGCTACACCTTC

d_call: -
clone_size: -
v_call: TRBV6-1
j_call: TRBJ1-5
cdr3_aa: CASSEAPRDQPQHF
cdr3_nt: TGTGCCAGCAGTGAAGCTCCCCGAGATCAGCCCCAGCATTTT

d_call: -
clone_size: few
v_call: TRBV4-3
j_call: TRBJ1-5
cdr3_aa: CASSQDYESVAQHF
cdr3_nt: TGCGCCAGCAGCCAAGATTACGAGTCTGTTGCCCAGCATTTT

d_call: TRBD1
clone_size: -
v_call: TRBV19
j_call: TRBJ2-3
cdr3_aa: CASSRTGDTQYF
cdr3_nt: TGTGCCAGTAGCAGGACAGGAGATACGCAGTATTTT

d_call: -
clone_size: few
v_call: TRBV7-2
j_call: TRBJ2-1
cdr3_aa: CASSPPGGAIYNEQFF
cdr3_nt: TGTGCCAGCAGCCCCCCAGGCGGGGCGATCTACAATGAGCAGTTCTTC

d_call: -
clone_size: -
v_call: TRBV4-3
j_call: TRBJ1-4
cdr3_aa: CASSQVGLGPGTEKLFF
cdr3_nt: TGCGCCAGCAGCCAAGTAGGCCTTGGGCCCGGAACCGAAAAACTGTTTTTT

d_call: -
clone_size: -
v_call: TRBV27
j_call: TRBJ1-4
cdr3_aa: CASRRAGTNEKLFF
cdr3_nt: TGTGCCAGCCGCAGGGCTGGGACTAATGAAAAACTGTTTTTT

d_call: -
clone_size: -
v_call: TRBV28
j_call: TRBJ1-6
cdr3_aa: CASGYSGGVGSPLHF
cdr3_nt: TGTGCCAGCGGATACTCGGGGGGGGTCGGATCACCCCTCCACTTT

d_call: -
clone_size: -
v_call: TRBV10-3
j_call: TRBJ1-1
cdr3_aa: CAISSPTTGNTEAFF
cdr3_nt: TGTGCCATCAGTTCGCCAACGACAGGGAACACTGAAGCTTTCTTT

d_call: TRBD2
clone_size: -
v_call: TRBV3-1/TRBV3-2
j_call: TRBJ2-3
cdr3_aa: CASSPNLAGGRDTQYF
cdr3_nt: TGTGCCAGCAGCCCGAACTTAGCGGGGGGGCGGGATACGCAGTATTTT

d_call: -
clone_size: -
v_call: TRBV3-1/TRBV3-2
j_call: TRBJ1-2
cdr3_aa: CASSQHDLAVTGYTF
cdr3_nt: TGTGCCAGCAGCCAACATGACCTAGCGGTCACAGGATACACCTTC

d_call: -
clone_size: -
v_call: TRBV15
j_call: TRBJ2-3
cdr3_aa: CATSSRDFFTDTQYF
cdr3_nt: TGTGCCACCAGCAGTCGGGATTTTTTCACAGATACGCAGTATTTT

d_call: TRBD1
clone_size: once
v_call: TRBV7-9
j_call: TRBJ1-6
cdr3_aa: CASSLVGQGDSPLHF
cdr3_nt: TGTGCCAGCAGCTTAGTAGGGCAGGGGGATTCACCCCTCCACTTT

d_call: -
clone_size: medium-sized
v_call: TRBV6-1
j_call: TRBJ1-2
cdr3_aa: CASSETGYYGYTF
cdr3_nt: TGTGCCAGCAGTGAAACAGGGTACTATGGCTACACCTTC

d_call: TRBD1
clone_size: -
v_call: TRBV7-2
j_call: TRBJ1-1
cdr3_aa: CASTGQGNTEAFF
cdr3_nt: TGTGCCAGCACGGGACAGGGGAACACTGAAGCTTTCTTT

d_call: -
clone_size: -
v_call: TRBV30
j_call: TRBJ1-2
cdr3_aa: CAWGTGYYGYTF
cdr3_nt: TGTGCCTGGGGAACAGGGTACTATGGCTACACCTTC

d_call: TRBD1
clone_size: few
v_call: TRBV30
j_call: TRBJ1-1
cdr3_aa: CAWSGTGKTEAFF
cdr3_nt: TGTGCCTGGAGTGGGACAGGGAAAACTGAAGCTTTCTTT

d_call: -
clone_size: -
v_call: TRBV7-2
j_call: TRBJ1-1
cdr3_aa: CASSINLWNTEAFF
cdr3_nt: TGTGCCAGCAGCATTAATCTGTGGAACACTGAAGCTTTCTTT

d_call: -
clone_size: -
v_call: TRBV28
j_call: TRBJ1-1
cdr3_aa: CASSPEMIEAFF
cdr3_nt: TGTGCCAGCTCCCCGGAGATGATTGAAGCTTTCTTT

d_call: TRBD1
clone_size: -
v_call: TRBV7-2
j_call: TRBJ1-4
cdr3_aa: CASSLVPGRGVEKLFF
cdr3_nt: TGTGCCAGCAGCTTAGTCCCGGGCAGGGGGGTGGAAAAACTGTTTTTT

d_call: TRBD1
clone_size: once
v_call: TRBV3-1/TRBV3-2
j_call: TRBJ1-1
cdr3_aa: CASSSTGDTEAFF
cdr3_nt: TGTGCCAGCAGTTCTACAGGGGACACTGAAGCTTTCTTT

d_call: -
clone_size: few
v_call: TRBV7-9
j_call: TRBJ1-1
cdr3_aa: CASSKLPSGGQVTEAFF
cdr3_nt: TGTGCCAGCAGCAAGCTGCCTTCCGGGGGGCAGGTCACTGAAGCTTTCTTT

d_call: -
clone_size: once
v_call: TRBV14
j_call: TRBJ1-6
cdr3_aa: CASSQEQGGISPLHF
cdr3_nt: TGTGCCAGCAGCCAAGAACAGGGTGGGATTTCACCCCTCCACTTT

d_call: TRBD1
clone_size: -
v_call: TRBV6-5
j_call: TRBJ1-5
cdr3_aa: CASSYSQGQYNQPQHF
cdr3_nt: TGTGCCAGCAGTTACTCGCAGGGACAGTACAATCAGCCCCAGCATTTT

d_call: -
clone_size: -
v_call: TRBV5-1
j_call: TRBJ2-2
cdr3_aa: CASSPSRGNTGELFF
cdr3_nt: TGCGCCAGCAGCCCCAGCAGGGGAAACACCGGGGAGCTGTTTTTT

d_call: TRBD2
clone_size: -
v_call: TRBV5-1
j_call: TRBJ2-3
cdr3_aa: CASSLELDSGLAGPTSTDTQYF
cdr3_nt: TGCGCCAGCAGCTTGGAGTTGGACTCTGGACTAGCGGGCCCTACGAGCACAGATACGCAGTATTTT

d_call: -
clone_size: -
v_call: TRBV5-4
j_call: TRBJ1-3
cdr3_aa: CASSPGIQGSNGNTIYF
cdr3_nt: TGTGCCAGCAGCCCTGGGATCCAGGGGAGTAACGGAAACACCATATATTTT

d_call: TRBD2
clone_size: -
v_call: TRBV19
j_call: TRBJ2-6
cdr3_aa: CASSTSGGSGANVLTF
cdr3_nt: TGTGCCAGTAGTACTAGCGGAGGCTCTGGGGCCAACGTCCTGACTTTC

d_call: -
clone_size: once
v_call: TRBV25-1
j_call: TRBJ1-3
cdr3_aa: CASSDSTVSSGNTIYF
cdr3_nt: TGTGCCAGCAGTGACTCGACTGTAAGCTCTGGAAACACCATATATTTT

d_call: TRBD2
clone_size: many
v_call: TRBV10-2
j_call: TRBJ2-7
cdr3_aa: CASSESGTNIGGVYEQYF
cdr3_nt: TGCGCCAGCAGTGAGTCTGGGACTAACATTGGGGGGGTATACGAGCAGTACTTC